These 15 T cell receptor beta chains were all obtained from the same sample, sequenced in a study of blood T cells in healthy people across ages. Through a sample-barcoded 5' primer and a J-beta primer mix, a second PCR was run for roughly 6 to 11 cycles. TCRdb reprocessed the 5' RACE reads with MiXCR, giving one entry per CDR3 protein. The sample includes some 900,000 distinct CDR3 sequences, around 48% of them seen just once. The sequenced sample consisted of blood. These TCRs come from a man younger than 40 in good health.

The chain recombines TRBV15 with TRBJ2-5, with 7 bases aligning to TRBD1. The CDR3 extends over 14 amino acids. V lost 3 bases and J lost 4; bases outside the gene matches: 5. Germline loops: CDR1 LNHNV, CDR2 YYDKDF (reference sequence). CDR3 DNA: TGTGCCACCAGCAGGACAGGGTCGGGAGAGACCCAGTACTTC. This sequence encodes CATSRTGSGETQYF.

This clonotype appeared a few times. The chain has TRBV7-9 and TRBJ2-1, with D unclear. The CDR3 is made up of 8 amino acids. Trimming took 7 bases from V and 8 from J, leaving 0 bases between them. Germline lookup yields CDR1 SEHNR and CDR2 FQNEAQ (reference sequence). CDR3 residues: CASNEQFF. The CDR3 nucleotides are TGTGCCAGCAATGAGCAGTTCTTC.

The chain has TRBV20-1 and TRBJ1-1; D gene ambiguous. This CDR3 contains 13 residues. Per the germline V gene, CDR1 is DFQATT and CDR2 is SNEGSKA (reference sequence). The ends were cut back, 3 bases at V and 0 bases at J, with 8 bases in the middle. CDR3 coding DNA: TGCAGTGCTAGTCCCCGGTTGAACACTGAAGCTTTCTTT. It codes for CSASPRLNTEAFF.

This clonotype was seen only a few times. The V and J genes are TRBV25-1 and TRBJ2-1, with 8 bases that match TRBD2. This CDR3 has 13 residues. Germline values: CDR1 MGHDK, CDR2 SYGVNS. With 4 bases clipped from V and 5 bases from J, the junction kept 1 base outside the gene matches. DNA of the CDR3: TGTGCCAGCAGTGTAGCGGGGCACAATGAGCAGTTCTTC. Protein: CASSVAGHNEQFF.

This clonotype has more than one count but fewer than ten. This chain joins TRBV28 and TRBJ2-3; D is unresolved. Per the germline V gene, CDR1 is MDHEN and CDR2 is SYDVKM. The CDR3 runs to 14 residues. The V and J ends lost 2 bases and 9 bases respectively, with 15 bases between them. The DNA for the CDR3 is TGTGCCAGCAGTTTAGCGAGGCCGACCGGGACGCAGTATTTT. Encoded protein: CASSLARPTGTQYF.

This clonotype was detected a few times. The chain combines TRBV7-2 with TRBJ1-2, with D hard to call. Germline-derived CDR1 and CDR2 are SGHTA and FQGNSA. The CDR3 totals 14 residues. The V and J ends lost 4 bases and 4 bases respectively, with 13 bases between them. CDR3 region: CASSYPSAGYGYTF. For the CDR3, the DNA is TGTGCCAGCAGCTACCCTTCTGCGGGCTATGGCTACACCTTC.

This clonotype has only a few counts. The CDR3 region is CASSLLQGRTEAFF. In DNA form, the CDR3 reads TGTGCCAGCAGTCTCCTACAGGGAAGGACTGAAGCTTTCTTT. The chain combines TRBV12-3 or TRBV12-4 with TRBJ1-1, with a possible D match to TRBD1 (6 bases). Trimming took 5 bases from V and 5 from J, leaving 15 bases between them. The CDR3 totals 14 residues.

As for this clonotype: The junction does not match germline at one end; this may be a read error. The J gene is TRBJ1-1, the V gene TRBV5-1, with 10 bases lining up with TRBD1. CDR3 size: 15 residues. Looked up from germline, CDR1 is SGHRS and CDR2 is YFSETQ. CDR3 in DNA: TGTGCCAGCAGTGGGGGACAGGGGATGAACACTGAAGCTTTCTTT. Amino acids: CASSGGQGMNTEAFF.

The V gene is TRBV12-3 or TRBV12-4, the J gene TRBJ2-4; tentative D call: TRBD1 (6 bases). Trimming left V 7 bases short and J 8 bases short, with 18 bases between. The CDR3 is 14 residues long. The chain's CDR3 is CASNHRGIQYIQYF. For the CDR3, the DNA is TGTGCCAGCAACCATAGGGGGATACAGTACATTCAGTACTTC.

This clonotype was observed many times. The V gene is TRBV6-1, the J gene TRBJ2-1; D is unresolved. V gave up 0 bases and J gave up 7 bases, with 13 bases separating them. CDR1 is MNHNS and CDR2 is SASEGT in the germline V gene. There are 15 residues in the CDR3. The CDR3 region has the DNA TGTGCCAGCAGTGAAGCGTGGGGTCCCTTTAATGAGCAGTTCTTC. It specifies CASSEAWGPFNEQFF.

This sequence joins TRBV10-3 and TRBJ1-1; possibly TRBD1 for D (6 bases). V lost 5 bases and J lost 0, with 10 bases in between. Germline V gene lookup returns CDR1 ENHRY and CDR2 SYGVKD. CDR3 length: 14 amino acids. The chain's CDR3 is CAISWTAMNTEAFF. The CDR3 region has the DNA TGTGCCATCAGTTGGACAGCTATGAACACTGAAGCTTTCTTT.

The J gene is TRBJ2-3, the V gene TRBV7-2, with 9 nucleotides matching TRBD2. V shed 3 bases, J shed 8 bases, and the junction held 24 bases outside the gene matches. Germline lookup yields CDR1 SGHTA and CDR2 FQGNSA. The CDR3 spans 20 residues. The CDR3 is CASSFREGWVAGAQHRTQYF. The CDR3 region has the DNA TGTGCCAGCAGCTTCCGAGAGGGGTGGGTAGCGGGGGCCCAACATCGTACGCAGTATTTT.

The chain is built from TRBV3-1 and TRBJ2-5; D is unclear. The germline V gene has CDR1 LGHDT and CDR2 YNNKEL (reference sequence). The CDR3 has 12 amino acids. With 2 bases removed from V and 11 bases from J, the gap between germline ends came to 12 bases. The CDR3 nucleotides read TGTGCCAGCAGCCAATCCGCACTTGAGCAGTACTTC. Its translation is CASSQSALEQYF.

The sample holds a few counts of this clonotype. DNA of the CDR3: TGTGCCAGCAGCGCGACAGGGGTCAGCACAGATACGCAGTATTTT. Its translation: CASSATGVSTDTQYF. The V gene is TRBV9, the J gene TRBJ2-3; 8 nucleotides line up with TRBD1. The CDR3 covers 15 residues. In germline, CDR1 is SGDLS, CDR2 YYNGEE. V lost 3 bases to trimming and J lost 0 bases; unmatched junction nucleotides: 3.

Concerning this clonotype: The junction and the germline gene differ at one end; a read error may be behind it. V is TRBV10-3 and J is TRBJ2-7; D is unresolved. This CDR3 is 11 amino acids long. From germline, CDR1 is ENHRY and CDR2 SYGVKD. The CDR3 DNA sequence: TGTGCCACCAGTGGAGACTACGAGCAGTACTTC. As protein: CATSGDYEQYF.